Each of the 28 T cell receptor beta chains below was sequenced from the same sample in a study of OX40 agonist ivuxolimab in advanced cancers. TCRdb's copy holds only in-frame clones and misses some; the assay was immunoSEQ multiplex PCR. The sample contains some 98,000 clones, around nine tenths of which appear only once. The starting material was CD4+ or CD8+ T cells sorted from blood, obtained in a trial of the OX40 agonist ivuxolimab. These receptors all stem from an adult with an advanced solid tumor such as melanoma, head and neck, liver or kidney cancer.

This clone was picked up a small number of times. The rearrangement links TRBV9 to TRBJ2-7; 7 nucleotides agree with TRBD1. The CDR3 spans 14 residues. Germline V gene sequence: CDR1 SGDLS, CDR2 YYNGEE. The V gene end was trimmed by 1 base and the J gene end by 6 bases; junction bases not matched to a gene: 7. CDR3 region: CASSVLGQDTEQYF. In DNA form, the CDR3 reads TGTGCCAGCAGCGTACTCGGACAGGACACCGAGCAGTACTTC.

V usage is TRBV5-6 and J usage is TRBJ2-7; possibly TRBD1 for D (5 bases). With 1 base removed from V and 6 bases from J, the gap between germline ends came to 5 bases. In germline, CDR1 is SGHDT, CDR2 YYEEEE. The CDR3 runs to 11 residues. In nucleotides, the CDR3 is TGTGCCAGCAGCTTGAGGGGCGAGCAGTACTTC. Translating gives CASSLRGEQYF.

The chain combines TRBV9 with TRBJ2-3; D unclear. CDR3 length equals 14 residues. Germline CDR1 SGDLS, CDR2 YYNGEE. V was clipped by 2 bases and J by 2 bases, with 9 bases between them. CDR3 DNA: TGTGCCAGCAGCGTCTCGAGTTTCACAGATACGCAGTATTTT. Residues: CASSVSSFTDTQYF.

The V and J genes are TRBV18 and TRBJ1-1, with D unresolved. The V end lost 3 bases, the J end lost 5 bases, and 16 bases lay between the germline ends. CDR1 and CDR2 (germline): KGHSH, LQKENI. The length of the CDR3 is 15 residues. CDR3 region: CASSPSHPGVTEAFF. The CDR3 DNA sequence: TGTGCCAGCTCACCCAGCCACCCCGGGGTGACTGAAGCTTTCTTT.

Written as DNA, the CDR3 is TGTGCCAGCAGCCAAGATGCAGGGGGGGATAAAAACATTCAGTACTTC. As protein: CASSQDAGGDKNIQYF. The chain joins TRBV4-2 to TRBJ2-4, with D tentatively TRBD1 or TRBD2 (7 bases each). Per germline, CDR1 LGHNA and CDR2 YNFKEQ. The V end was cut by 0 bases, the J end by 4 bases, with 13 bases between. This CDR3 comprises 16 residues.

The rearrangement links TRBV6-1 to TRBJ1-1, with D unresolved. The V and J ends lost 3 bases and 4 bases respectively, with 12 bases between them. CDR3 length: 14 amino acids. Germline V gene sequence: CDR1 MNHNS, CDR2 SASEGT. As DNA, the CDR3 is TGTGCCAGCAGTGATGGAATAGGCGGCACTGAAGCTTTCTTT. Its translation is CASSDGIGGTEAFF.

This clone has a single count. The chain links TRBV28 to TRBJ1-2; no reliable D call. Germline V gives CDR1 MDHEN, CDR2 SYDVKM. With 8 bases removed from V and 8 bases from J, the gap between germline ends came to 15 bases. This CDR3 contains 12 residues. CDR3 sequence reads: CASRKPSGGYTF. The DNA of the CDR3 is TGTGCCAGCCGAAAGCCGTCTGGAGGCTACACCTTC.

This chain's CDR3 is CASSLAGFGYTF. The CDR3 bases are TGTGCCAGCAGCTTGGCAGGGTTTGGCTACACCTTC. The chain combines TRBV5-4 with TRBJ1-2; possible D gene TRBD1, 5 bases. V lost 0 bases to trimming and J lost 7 bases, with 7 bases between them. Germline assignment: CDR1 SGHNT and CDR2 YYREEE (reference sequence). The CDR3 runs to 12 residues.

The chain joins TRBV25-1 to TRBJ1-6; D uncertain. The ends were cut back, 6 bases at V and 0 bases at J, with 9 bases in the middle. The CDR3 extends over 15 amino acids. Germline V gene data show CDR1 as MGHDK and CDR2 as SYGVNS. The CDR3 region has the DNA TGTGCCAGCAGAGCAGTCAGCTCCTATAATTCACCCCTCCACTTT. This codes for CASRAVSSYNSPLHF.

In nucleotides, the CDR3 is TGCAGCGTTGCCGCACAGGGTGAAAAACTGTTTTTT. Translation gives CSVAAQGEKLFF. The rearrangement links TRBV29-1 to TRBJ1-4; maybe TRBD1 (6 bases). The V end lost 4 bases, the J end lost 7 bases, and 10 bases lay between the germline ends. This CDR3 spans 12 amino acids. The germline V gene has CDR1 SQVTM and CDR2 ANQGSEA. Looking up the rest from reference TRBV29-1 and TRBJ1-4 gives the full variable domain: SAVISQKPSRDICQRGTSLTIQCQVDSQVTMMFWYRQQPGQSLTLIATANQGSEATYESGFVIDKFPISRPNLTFSTLTVSNMSPEDSSIYLCSVAAQGEKLFFGSGTQLSVL.

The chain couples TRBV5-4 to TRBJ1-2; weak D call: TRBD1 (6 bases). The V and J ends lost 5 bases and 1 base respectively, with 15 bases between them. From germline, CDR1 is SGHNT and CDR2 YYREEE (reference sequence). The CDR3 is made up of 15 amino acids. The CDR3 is CASRASGGLNYGYTF. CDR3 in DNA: TGTGCCAGCAGGGCATCCGGGGGCCTTAACTATGGCTACACCTTC.

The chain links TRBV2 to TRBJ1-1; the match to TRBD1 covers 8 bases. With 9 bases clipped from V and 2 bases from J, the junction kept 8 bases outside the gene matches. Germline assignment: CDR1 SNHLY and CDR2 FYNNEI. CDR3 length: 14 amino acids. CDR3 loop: CARATGQGNTEAFF. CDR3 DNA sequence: TGTGCCAGAGCAACAGGACAGGGAAACACTGAAGCTTTCTTT.

The CDR3 here is CASSAATATNTGELFF. CDR3 DNA sequence: TGTGCCAGCAGCGCGGCGACGGCCACGAACACCGGGGAGCTGTTTTTT. The chain has TRBV9 and TRBJ2-2; D unresolved. V was trimmed by 3 bases and J by 0 bases, leaving 12 bases between them. This CDR3 region has 16 residues. Germline-derived CDR1 and CDR2 are SGDLS and YYNGEE.

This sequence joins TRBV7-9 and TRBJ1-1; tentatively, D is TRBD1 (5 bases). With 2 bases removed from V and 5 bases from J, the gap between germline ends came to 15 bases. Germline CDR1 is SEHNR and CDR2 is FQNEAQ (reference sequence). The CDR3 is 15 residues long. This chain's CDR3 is CASSLPSGGRTEAFF. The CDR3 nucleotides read TGTGCCAGCAGCTTACCCTCGGGGGGGAGGACTGAAGCTTTCTTT.

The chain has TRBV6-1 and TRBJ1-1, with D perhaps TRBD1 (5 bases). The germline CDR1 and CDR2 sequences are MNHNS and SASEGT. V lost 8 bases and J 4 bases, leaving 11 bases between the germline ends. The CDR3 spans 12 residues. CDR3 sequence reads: CASVAQGTEAFF. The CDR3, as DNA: TGTGCCAGCGTTGCCCAGGGCACTGAAGCTTTCTTT.

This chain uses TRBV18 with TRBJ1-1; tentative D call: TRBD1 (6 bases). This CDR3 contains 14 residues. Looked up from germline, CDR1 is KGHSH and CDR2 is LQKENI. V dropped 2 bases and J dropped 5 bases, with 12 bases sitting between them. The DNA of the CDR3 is TGTGCCAGCTCACCATCGCAGGGGTCGACTGAAGCTTTCTTT. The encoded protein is CASSPSQGSTEAFF.

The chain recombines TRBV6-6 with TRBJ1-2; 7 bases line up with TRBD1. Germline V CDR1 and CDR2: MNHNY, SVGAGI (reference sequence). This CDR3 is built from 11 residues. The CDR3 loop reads CVTHRGGGYTF. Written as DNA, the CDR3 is TGTGTCACGCACAGGGGAGGCGGCTACACCTTC.

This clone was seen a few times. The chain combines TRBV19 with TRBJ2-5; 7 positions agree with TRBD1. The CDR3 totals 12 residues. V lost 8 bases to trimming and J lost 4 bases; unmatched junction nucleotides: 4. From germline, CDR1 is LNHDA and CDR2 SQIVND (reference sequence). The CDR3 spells CASAGTVETQYF. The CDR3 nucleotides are TGTGCCAGTGCTGGGACAGTAGAGACCCAGTACTTC.

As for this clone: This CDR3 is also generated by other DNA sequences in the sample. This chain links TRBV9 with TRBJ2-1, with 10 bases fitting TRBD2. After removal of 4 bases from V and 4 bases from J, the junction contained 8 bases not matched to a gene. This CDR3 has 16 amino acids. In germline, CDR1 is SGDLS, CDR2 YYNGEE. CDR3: CASSFRLAGVYNEQFF. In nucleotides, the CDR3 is TGTGCCAGCAGCTTCAGGCTAGCGGGGGTTTACAATGAGCAGTTCTTC.

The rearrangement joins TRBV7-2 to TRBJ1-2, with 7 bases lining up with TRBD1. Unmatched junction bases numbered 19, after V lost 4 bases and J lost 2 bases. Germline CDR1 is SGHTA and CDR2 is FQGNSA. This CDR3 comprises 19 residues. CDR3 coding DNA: TGTGCCAGCAGCTGGGGAGTCGCGGACAGGCTGAGGTGGAACTATGGCTACACCTTC. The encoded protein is CASSWGVADRLRWNYGYTF.

CDR3 protein: CASSIPPGTVHGYTF. In DNA form, the CDR3 reads TGTGCCAGTAGTATACCTCCGGGGACAGTCCATGGCTACACCTTC. This chain links TRBV19 with TRBJ1-2; 7 bases align to TRBD1. This CDR3 is built from 15 residues. The trim removed 2 bases at V and 6 bases at J, leaving 9 bases unmatched. Germline V CDR1 and CDR2: LNHDA, SQIVND (reference sequence).

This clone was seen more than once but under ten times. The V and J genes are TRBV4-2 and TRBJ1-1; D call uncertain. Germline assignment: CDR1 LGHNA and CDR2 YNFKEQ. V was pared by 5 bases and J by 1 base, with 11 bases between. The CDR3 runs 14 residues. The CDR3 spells CASSLLDKNTEAFF. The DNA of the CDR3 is TGTGCCAGCAGCTTACTCGACAAGAACACTGAAGCTTTCTTT.

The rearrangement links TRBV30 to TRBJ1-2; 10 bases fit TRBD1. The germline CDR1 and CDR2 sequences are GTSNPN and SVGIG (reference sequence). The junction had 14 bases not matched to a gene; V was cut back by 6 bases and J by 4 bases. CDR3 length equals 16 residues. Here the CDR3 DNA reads TGTGCCTGCCCATCGGGACAGGGGATGACTTTCTATGGCTACACCTTC. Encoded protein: CACPSGQGMTFYGYTF.

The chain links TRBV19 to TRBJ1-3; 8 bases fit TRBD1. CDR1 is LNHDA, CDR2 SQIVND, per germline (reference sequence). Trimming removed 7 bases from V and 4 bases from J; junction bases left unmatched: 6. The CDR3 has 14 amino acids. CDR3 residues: CASNGQGGGNTIYF. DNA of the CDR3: TGTGCCAGTAACGGACAGGGAGGCGGAAACACCATATATTTT.

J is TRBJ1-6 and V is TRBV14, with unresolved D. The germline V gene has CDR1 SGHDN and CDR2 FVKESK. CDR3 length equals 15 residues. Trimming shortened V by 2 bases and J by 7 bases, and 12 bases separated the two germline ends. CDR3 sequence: CASSQKSGRNSPLHF. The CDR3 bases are TGTGCCAGCAGCCAAAAGAGTGGGAGAAATTCACCCCTCCACTTT.

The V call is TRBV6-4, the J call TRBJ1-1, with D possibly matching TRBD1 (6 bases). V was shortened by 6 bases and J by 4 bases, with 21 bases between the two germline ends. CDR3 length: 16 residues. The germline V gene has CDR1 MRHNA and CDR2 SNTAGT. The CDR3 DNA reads TGTGCCAGCAGCCGATGGGGAACAGGGAGTGGCACTGAAGCTTTCTTT. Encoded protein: CASSRWGTGSGTEAFF.

CDR3 DNA: TGCGCCAGCAGCCGCACACTAGCAACCCCCGTCGAGCAGTACTTC. Its translation is CASSRTLATPVEQYF. The J gene is TRBJ2-7, the V gene TRBV4-3, with D possibly being TRBD2 (6 bases). This CDR3 is built from 15 residues. Trimming took 4 bases from V and 6 from J, leaving 19 bases between them. CDR1 and CDR2 (germline): LGHNA, YSLEER.

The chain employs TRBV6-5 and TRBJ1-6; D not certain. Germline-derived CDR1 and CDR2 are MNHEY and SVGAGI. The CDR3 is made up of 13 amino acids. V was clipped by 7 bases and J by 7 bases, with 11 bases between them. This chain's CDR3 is CASTYDVNSPLHF. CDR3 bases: TGTGCCAGCACCTATGACGTGAATTCACCCCTCCACTTT.